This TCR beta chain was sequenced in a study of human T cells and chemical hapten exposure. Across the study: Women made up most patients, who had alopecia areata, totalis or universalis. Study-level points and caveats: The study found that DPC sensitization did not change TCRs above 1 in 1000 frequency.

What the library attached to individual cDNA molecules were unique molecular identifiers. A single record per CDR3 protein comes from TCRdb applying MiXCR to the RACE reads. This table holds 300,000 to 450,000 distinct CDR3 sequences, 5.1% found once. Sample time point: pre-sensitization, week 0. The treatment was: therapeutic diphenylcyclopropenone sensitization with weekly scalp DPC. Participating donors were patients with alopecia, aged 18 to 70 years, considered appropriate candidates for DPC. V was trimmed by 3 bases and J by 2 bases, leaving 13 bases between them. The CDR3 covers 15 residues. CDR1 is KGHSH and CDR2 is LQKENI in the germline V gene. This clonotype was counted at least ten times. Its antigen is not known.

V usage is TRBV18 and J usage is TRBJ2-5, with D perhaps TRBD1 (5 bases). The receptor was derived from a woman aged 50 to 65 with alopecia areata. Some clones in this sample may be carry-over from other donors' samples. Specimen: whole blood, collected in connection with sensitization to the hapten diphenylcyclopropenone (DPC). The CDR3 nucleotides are TGTGCCAGCTCACCGACCGGACATCGTCAAGAGACCCAGTACTTC. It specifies CASSPTGHRQETQYF.